The clone carrying this T cell receptor beta chain was detected ten times or more. These data belong to a study of low-dose radiotherapy and immunotherapy resistance in tumors. Time point defined: after trial treatment. The treatment denotes: LDRT plus nivolumab, ipilimumab, low-dose cyclophosphamide and aspirin (RACIN trial). Donors, who were enrolled in a single-arm phase I dose-escalation trial, received nivolumab, ipilimumab, aspirin, low-dose cyclophosphamide and low-dose radiotherapy. Primers used for first-strand cDNA, a TRAV- and TRBV-specific set, covered both alpha and beta chains. It was with a constant-region primer and a V-primer adapter that TCRs were amplified over about 20 PCR cycles. TCRdb reprocessed the reads via MiXCR and lists one record per CDR3 protein. This sample has 95,000 to 100,000 distinct CDR3 sequences, with 20% found just once. Germline V lookup: CDR1 MGHRA, CDR2 YSYEKL. The CDR3 is 15 residues long. Trimming took 2 bases from V and 7 from J; bases not matched to a gene: 3.

The receptor comes from a male donor with prostate cancer. The material was PBMCs, obtained after low-dose radiotherapy plus immunotherapy. V is TRBV4-1 and J is TRBJ1-6; 9 positions match TRBD1. This CDR3 reads CASSQSDRGNSPLHF. The CDR3 coding sequence is TGCGCCAGCAGCCAATCGGACAGGGGAAATTCACCCCTCCACTTT.